The 4 T cell receptor beta chains below all came from one sample that was sequenced in a study of radiation and T cells in renal cell carcinoma. Produced via immunoSEQ multiplex PCR; TCRdb's table is partial and in-frame only. The repertoire holds some 120,000 clones, roughly four fifths seen once, with about 1.9% in the top ten. Time point: blood 2 weeks post-SBRT. Treatment noted: 15 Gy SBRT to primary tumor, nephrectomy 4 weeks later. The source material was blood, sampled from a patient whose treatment included radiotherapy and nephrectomy. The receptors derive from a woman aged 55-69 years with renal cell carcinoma.

V is TRBV19 and J is TRBJ2-7; D might be TRBD1 or TRBD2, each matching 5 bases. Trimming removed 4 bases at V and 0 bases at J, with 16 bases between. Germline V lookup: CDR1 LNHDA, CDR2 SQIVND (reference sequence). The CDR3 spans 16 residues. The CDR3 coding sequence is TGTGCCAGTAGTACCCTAGCAGGGAGCGACTCCTACGAGCAGTACTTC. This codes for CASSTLAGSDSYEQYF.

The chain employs TRBV4-2 and TRBJ2-3, with D maybe TRBD1 (6 bases). The germline gives CDR1 LGHNA, CDR2 YNFKEQ. Trimming removed 1 base at V and 0 bases at J, with 8 bases between. The CDR3 covers 15 residues. This chain's CDR3 is CASSQGTASTDTQYF. The CDR3 DNA reads as TGTGCCAGCAGCCAAGGGACAGCTAGCACAGATACGCAGTATTTT.

The genes are TRBV6-6 and TRBJ1-1; no firm D call. Trimming took 2 bases from V and 8 from J, leaving 18 bases between them. The CDR3 contains 15 residues. CDR1 is MNHNY, CDR2 SVGAGI, per germline (reference sequence). This chain's CDR3 is CASSYPDTMLVEAFF. The CDR3 DNA follows: TGTGCCAGCAGTTACCCTGACACGATGCTGGTCGAAGCTTTCTTT.

The rearrangement uses TRBV5-1 and TRBJ2-7; possibly TRBD2 for D (5 bases). The CDR3 has 13 residues. CDR1 and CDR2 (germline): SGHRS, YFSETQ. Trimming removed 5 bases at V and 1 base at J, with 10 bases between. The CDR3: CASSSADSYEQYF. For the CDR3, the DNA is TGCGCCAGCAGTAGCGCGGATTCCTACGAGCAGTACTTC.